Included here is one T cell receptor (beta chain) sequence, with context. Its target is unknown. This sample stems from a study of cytomegalovirus exposure and HLA in healthy donors. Whole-study results and caveats: The authors excluded some V segments, including TRBV6-2 and TRBV6-3, as indistinguishable.

Germline V gene data show CDR1 as SGHRS and CDR2 as YFSETQ. With 0 bases clipped from V and 0 bases from J, the junction kept 5 bases outside the gene matches. This CDR3 has 19 residues. PCR amplification relied on 60 Vbeta primers (plus 13 Jbeta primers). Data came from immunoSEQ multiplex PCR; TCRdb stores just in-frame clones and leaves some out. The sample shows approximately 98,000 clones, over 65% of them seen only once. Unrecorded immune exposure was likely among donors, who were nominally healthy when sampled. The chain recombines TRBV5-1 with TRBJ2-1; 14 nucleotides agree with TRBD2. The sample comprised PBMCs. This sequence was found in a male donor in good health and CMV-seronegative. Here the CDR3 reads CASSLVGTSGGSSYNEQFF. The CDR3 bases are TGCGCCAGCAGCTTGGTTGGGACTAGCGGGGGCAGCTCCTACAATGAGCAGTTCTTC.